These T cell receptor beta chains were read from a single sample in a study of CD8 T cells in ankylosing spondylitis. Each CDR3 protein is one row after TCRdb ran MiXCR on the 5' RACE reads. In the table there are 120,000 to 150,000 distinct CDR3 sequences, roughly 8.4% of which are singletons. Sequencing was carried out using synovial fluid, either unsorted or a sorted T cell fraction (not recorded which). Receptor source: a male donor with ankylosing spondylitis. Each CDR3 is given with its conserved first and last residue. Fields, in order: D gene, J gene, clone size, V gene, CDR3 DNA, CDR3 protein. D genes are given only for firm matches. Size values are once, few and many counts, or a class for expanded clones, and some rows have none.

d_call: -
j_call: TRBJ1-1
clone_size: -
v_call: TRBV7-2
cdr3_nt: TGTGCCAGCAGCCCGTACGGGGGGGCTGGAACTGAAGCTTTCTTT
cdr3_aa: CASSPYGGAGTEAFF

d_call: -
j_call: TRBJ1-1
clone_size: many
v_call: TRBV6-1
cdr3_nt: TGTGCCAGCACCTTGATGCAGGACACTGAAGCTTTCTTT
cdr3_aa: CASTLMQDTEAFF

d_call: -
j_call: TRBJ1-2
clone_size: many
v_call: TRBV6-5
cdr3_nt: TGTGCCAGTCTATCCGGGGGCGGCTACACCTTC
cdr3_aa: CASLSGGGYTF

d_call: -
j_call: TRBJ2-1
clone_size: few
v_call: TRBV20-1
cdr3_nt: TGCAGTGCCCTTCCACATCTCGCCCGGGTAGGAGGGTACAATGAGCAGTTCTTC
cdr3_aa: CSALPHLARVGGYNEQFF

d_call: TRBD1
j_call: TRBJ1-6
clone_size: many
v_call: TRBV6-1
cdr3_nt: TGTGCCAGCAGTACGGGACAGGCAGGGTCACCCCTCCACTTT
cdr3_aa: CASSTGQAGSPLHF

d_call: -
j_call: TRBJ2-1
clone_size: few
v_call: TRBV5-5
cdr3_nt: TGTGCCAGCAGCCCGTTTTTAAGCTCCTACAATGAGCAGTTCTTC
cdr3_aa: CASSPFLSSYNEQFF

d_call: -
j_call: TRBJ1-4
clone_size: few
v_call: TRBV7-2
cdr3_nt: TGTGCCAGCAGCTTGCGGACCGGGAAAGGGGGACTGTTTTTT
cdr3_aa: CASSLRTGKGGLFF

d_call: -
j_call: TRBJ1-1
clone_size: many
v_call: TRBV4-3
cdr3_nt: TGCGCCAGCAGCCAAGATGATGGGGGGACTGAAGCTTTCTTT
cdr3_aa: CASSQDDGGTEAFF

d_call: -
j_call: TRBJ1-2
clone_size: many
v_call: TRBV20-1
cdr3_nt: TGCAGTGCTAGAGAATACAGAGGACCCACTAACTATGGCTACACCTTC
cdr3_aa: CSAREYRGPTNYGYTF

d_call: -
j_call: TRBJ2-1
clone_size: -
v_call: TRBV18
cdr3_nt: TGTGCCAGCTCACCCATTACCCACAATGAGCAGTTCTTC
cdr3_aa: CASSPITHNEQFF

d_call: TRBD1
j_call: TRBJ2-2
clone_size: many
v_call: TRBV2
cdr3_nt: TGTGCCAGCACAGGGGGAATAGGCACCGGGGAGCTGTTTTTT
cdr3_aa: CASTGGIGTGELFF

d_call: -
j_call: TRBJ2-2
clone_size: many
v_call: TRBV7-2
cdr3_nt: TGTGCCAGCAGCTTGTTTAAGGGATTGACCGGGGAGCTGTTTTTT
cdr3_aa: CASSLFKGLTGELFF

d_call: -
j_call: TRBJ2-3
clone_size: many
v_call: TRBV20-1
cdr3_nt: TGCAGTGCCCCGGTTAGCACAGATACGCAGTATTTT
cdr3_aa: CSAPVSTDTQYF

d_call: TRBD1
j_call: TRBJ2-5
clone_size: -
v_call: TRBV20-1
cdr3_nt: TGCAGTGCTAGAGATGGTCTGGAGACAGGGGGCCTCAGGGAGACCCAGTACTTC
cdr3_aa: CSARDGLETGGLRETQYF

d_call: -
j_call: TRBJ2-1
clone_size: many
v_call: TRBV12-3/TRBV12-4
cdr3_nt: TGTGCCAGCAGCTCGCAATTCAATGAGCAGTTCTTC
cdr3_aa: CASSSQFNEQFF

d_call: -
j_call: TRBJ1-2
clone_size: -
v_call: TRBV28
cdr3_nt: TGTGCCAGCAGTCAGATAACTCTTTATGGCTACACCTTC
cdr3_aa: CASSQITLYGYTF

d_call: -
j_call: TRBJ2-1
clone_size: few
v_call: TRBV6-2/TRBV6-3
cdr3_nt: TGTGCCAGCAGCCTCAGGCGGGACTCCAATGTGGGGCAGTTCTTC
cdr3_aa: CASSLRRDSNVGQFF

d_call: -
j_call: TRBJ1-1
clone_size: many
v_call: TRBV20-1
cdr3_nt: TGCAGTGCTAGCGTCTCGGTTGCAGGTACAAACACTGAAGCTTTCTTT
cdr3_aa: CSASVSVAGTNTEAFF

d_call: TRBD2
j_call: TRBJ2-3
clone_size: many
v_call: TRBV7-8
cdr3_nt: TGTGCCAGCAGCTTAGGACTAGCGGGAGTAGATACGCAGTATTTT
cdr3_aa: CASSLGLAGVDTQYF

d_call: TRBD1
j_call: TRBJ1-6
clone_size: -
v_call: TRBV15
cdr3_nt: TGTGCCACCAGCCGGGGGGGGACAGGGTTTTCACCCCTCCACTTT
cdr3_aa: CATSRGGTGFSPLHF

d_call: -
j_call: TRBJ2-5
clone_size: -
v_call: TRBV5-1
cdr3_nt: TGCGCCAGCAGCTTGGAATTGGGTAGAGAGACCCAGTACTTC
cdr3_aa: CASSLELGRETQYF

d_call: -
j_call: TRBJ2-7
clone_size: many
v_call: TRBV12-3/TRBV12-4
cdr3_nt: TGTGCCAGCAGTTTAGCGCGGGAACTGAGTAACGAGCAGTACTTC
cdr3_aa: CASSLARELSNEQYF

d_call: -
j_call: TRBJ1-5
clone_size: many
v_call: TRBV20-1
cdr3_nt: TGCAGTGCCTCCCTTCTCGGGGCGGTCGATCAGCCCCAGCATTTT
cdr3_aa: CSASLLGAVDQPQHF

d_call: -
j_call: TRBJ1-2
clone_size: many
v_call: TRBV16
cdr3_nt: TGTGCCAGCAGCCAAGATACAGGGCCGATCACCTTC
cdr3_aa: CASSQDTGPITF

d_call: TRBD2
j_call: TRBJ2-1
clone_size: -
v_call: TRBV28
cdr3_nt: TGTGCCAGCAGTTTAGTAGCGGGGACCTACAATGAGCAGTTCTTC
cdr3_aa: CASSLVAGTYNEQFF

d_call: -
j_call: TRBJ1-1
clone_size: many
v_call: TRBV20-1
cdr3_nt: TGCAGTGCTAGAGTAAAGAGTGCCACTGAAGCTTTCTTT
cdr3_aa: CSARVKSATEAFF

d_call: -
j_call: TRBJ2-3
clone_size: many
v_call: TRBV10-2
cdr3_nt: TGCGCCAGCAGGGCGGGCTCAGATACGCAGTATTTT
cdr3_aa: CASRAGSDTQYF

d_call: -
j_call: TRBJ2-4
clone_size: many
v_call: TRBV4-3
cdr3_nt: TGCGCCAGCAGCCAAGGGCTGCGGCAGGGTAAAAACATTCAGTACTTC
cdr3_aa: CASSQGLRQGKNIQYF

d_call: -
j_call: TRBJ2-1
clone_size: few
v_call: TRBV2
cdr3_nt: TGTGCCAGCTTGAATAACAGGGGAGGCGGTGAGCAGTTCTTC
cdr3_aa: CASLNNRGGGEQFF

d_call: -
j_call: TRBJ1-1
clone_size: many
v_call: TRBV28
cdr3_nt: TGTGCCATTAAGGCCCAACCAAACACTGAAGCTTTCTTT
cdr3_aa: CAIKAQPNTEAFF

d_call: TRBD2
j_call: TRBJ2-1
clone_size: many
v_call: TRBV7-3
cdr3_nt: TGTGCCAGCAGCGCGCCGGGACTAGCAGACCAGTTCTTC
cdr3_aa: CASSAPGLADQFF

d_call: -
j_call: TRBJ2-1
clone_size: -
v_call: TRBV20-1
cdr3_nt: TGCAGTGCTACCGGCTCGGTTCTCTACAATGAGCAGTTCTTC
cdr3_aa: CSATGSVLYNEQFF

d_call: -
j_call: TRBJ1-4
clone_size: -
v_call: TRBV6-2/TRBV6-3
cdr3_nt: TGTGCCAGCAGGCCCAGCGGGGCCGGGGAAAAACTGTTTTTT
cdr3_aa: CASRPSGAGEKLFF

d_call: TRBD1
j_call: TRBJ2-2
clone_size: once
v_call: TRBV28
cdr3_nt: TGTGCCAGCATCAGGACAGGGGATCTCGGGGAGCTGTTTTTT
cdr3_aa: CASIRTGDLGELFF

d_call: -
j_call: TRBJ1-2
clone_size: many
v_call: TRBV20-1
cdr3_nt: TGCAGTGCTAGAGAAAAGGAAGGACACTATGGCTACACCTTC
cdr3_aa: CSAREKEGHYGYTF